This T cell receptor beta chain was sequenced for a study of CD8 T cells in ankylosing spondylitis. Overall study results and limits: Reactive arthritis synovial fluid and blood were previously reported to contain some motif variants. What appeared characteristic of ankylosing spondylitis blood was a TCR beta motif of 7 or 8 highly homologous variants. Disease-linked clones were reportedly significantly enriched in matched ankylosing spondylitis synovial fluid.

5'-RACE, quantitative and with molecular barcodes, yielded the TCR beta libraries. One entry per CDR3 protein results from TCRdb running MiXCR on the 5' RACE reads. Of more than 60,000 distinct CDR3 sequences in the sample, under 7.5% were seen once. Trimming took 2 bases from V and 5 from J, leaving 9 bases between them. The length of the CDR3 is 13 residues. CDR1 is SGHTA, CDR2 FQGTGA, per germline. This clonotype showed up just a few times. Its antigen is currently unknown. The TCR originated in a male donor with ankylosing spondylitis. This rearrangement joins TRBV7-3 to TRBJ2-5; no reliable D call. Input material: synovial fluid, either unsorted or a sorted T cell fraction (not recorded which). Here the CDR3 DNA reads TGTGCCAGCAGCTTAGAGGTGGGGGAGACCCAGTACTTC. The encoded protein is CASSLEVGETQYF.